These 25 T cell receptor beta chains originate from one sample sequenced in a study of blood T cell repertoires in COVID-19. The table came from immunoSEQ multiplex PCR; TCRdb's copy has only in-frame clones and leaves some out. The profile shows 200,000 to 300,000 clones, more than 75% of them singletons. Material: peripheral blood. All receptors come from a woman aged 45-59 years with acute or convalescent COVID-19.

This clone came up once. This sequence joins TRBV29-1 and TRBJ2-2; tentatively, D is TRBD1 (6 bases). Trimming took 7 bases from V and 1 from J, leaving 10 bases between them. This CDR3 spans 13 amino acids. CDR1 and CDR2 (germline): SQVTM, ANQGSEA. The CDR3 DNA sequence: TGCAGCGCAGTGGGACAGAACACCGGGGAGCTGTTTTTT. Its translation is CSAVGQNTGELFF.

The DNA of the CDR3 is TGTGCCAGCGGGGGGAGCGGTCAGCCCCAGCATTTT. This encodes CASGGSGQPQHF. The chain joins TRBV6-5 to TRBJ1-5; D might be TRBD1 (5 bases). The CDR3 has 12 residues. V shed 8 bases and J shed 6 bases, with 11 bases lying between them. Germline CDR1 and CDR2: MNHEY and SVGAGI.

DNA of the CDR3: TGTGCCAGTAGGAGACAGGGGAGGACCTACTACAATGAGCAGTTCTTC. Translated: CASRRQGRTYYNEQFF. V is TRBV19 and J is TRBJ2-1, with 8 bases lining up with TRBD1. Looked up from germline, CDR1 is LNHDA and CDR2 is SQIVND (reference sequence). V was pared by 6 bases and J by 3 bases, with 10 bases of the junction left unmatched. The length of the CDR3 is 16 residues.

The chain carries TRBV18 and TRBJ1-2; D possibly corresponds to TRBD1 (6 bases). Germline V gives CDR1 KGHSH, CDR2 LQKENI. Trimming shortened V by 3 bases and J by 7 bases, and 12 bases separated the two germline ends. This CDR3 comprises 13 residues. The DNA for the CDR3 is TGTGCCAGCTCACCCACAGGGTTGGCTGGCTACACCTTC. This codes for CASSPTGLAGYTF.

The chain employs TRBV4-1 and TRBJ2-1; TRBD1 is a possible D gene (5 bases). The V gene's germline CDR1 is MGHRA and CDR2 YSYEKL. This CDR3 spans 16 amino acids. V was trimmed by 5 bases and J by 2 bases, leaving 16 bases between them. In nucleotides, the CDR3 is TGCGCCAGCAGCGCCAAGGTGGCAGGGACCTACAATGAGCAGTTCTTC. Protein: CASSAKVAGTYNEQFF.

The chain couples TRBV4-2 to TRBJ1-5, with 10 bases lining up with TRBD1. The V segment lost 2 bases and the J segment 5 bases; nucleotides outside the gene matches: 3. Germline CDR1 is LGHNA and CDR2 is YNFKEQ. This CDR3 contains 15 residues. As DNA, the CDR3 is TGTGCCAGCAGCCAAACCGGGACAGGGGATCAGCCCCAGCATTTT. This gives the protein CASSQTGTGDQPQHF.

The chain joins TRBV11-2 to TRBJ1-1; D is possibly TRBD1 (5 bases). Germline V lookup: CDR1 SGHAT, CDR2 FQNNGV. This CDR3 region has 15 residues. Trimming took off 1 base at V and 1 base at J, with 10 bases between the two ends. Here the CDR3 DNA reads TGTGCCAGCAGCTTAGCATCGACAGCGAACACTGAAGCTTTCTTT. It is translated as CASSLASTANTEAFF.

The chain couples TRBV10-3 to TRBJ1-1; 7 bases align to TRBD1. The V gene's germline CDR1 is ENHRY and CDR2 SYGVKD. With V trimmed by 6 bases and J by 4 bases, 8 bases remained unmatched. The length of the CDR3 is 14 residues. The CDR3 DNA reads TGTGCCATCAGAAATGGACAGGCTTCCACTGAAGCTTTCTTT. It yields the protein CAIRNGQASTEAFF.

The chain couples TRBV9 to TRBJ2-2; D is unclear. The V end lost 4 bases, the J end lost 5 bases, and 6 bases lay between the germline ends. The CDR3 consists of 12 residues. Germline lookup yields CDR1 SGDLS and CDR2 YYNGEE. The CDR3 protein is CASSFRTGELFF. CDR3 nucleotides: TGTGCCAGCAGCTTCCGGACCGGGGAGCTGTTTTTT. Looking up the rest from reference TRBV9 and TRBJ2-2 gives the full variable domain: DSGVTQTPKHLITATGQRVTLRCSPRSGDLSVYWYQQSLDQGLQFLIQYYNGEERAKGNILERFSAQQFPDLHSELNLSSLELGDSALYFCASSFRTGELFFGEGSRLTVL.

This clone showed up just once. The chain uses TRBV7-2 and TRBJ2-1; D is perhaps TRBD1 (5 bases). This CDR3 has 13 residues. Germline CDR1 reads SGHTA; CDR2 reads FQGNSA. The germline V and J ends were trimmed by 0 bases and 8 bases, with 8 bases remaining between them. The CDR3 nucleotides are TGTGCCAGCAGCTTAGCGCAGGGCCATGAGCAGTTCTTC. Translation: CASSLAQGHEQFF. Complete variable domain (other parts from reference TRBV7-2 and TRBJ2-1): GAGVSQSPSNKVTEKGKDVELRCDPISGHTALYWYRQSLGQGLEFLIYFQGNSAPDKSGLPSDRFSAERTGGSVSTLTIQRTQQEDSAVYLCASSLAQGHEQFFGPGTRLTVL.

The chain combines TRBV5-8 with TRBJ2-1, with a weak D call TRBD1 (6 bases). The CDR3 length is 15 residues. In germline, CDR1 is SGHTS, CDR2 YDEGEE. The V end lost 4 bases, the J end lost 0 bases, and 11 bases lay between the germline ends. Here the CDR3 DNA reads TGTGCCAGCAGCACGGGACAAAACTCCTACAATGAGCAGTTCTTC. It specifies CASSTGQNSYNEQFF.

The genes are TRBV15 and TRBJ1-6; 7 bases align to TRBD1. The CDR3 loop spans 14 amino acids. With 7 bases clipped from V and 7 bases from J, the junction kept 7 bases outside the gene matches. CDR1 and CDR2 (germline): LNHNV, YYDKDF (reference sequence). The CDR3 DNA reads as TGTGCCACCACTAGGACAGGAATGAATTCACCCCTCCACTTT. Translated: CATTRTGMNSPLHF.

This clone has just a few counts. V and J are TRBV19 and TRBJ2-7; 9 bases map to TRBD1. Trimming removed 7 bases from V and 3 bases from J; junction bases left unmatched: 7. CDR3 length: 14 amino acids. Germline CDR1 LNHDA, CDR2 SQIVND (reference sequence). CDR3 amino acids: CASKEQGAGYEQYF. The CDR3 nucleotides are TGTGCCAGTAAGGAACAGGGGGCAGGCTACGAGCAGTACTTC.

As DNA, the CDR3 is TGTGCCAGCAGCTTAGGCCTGGCAGTCGAAAAACTGTTTTTT. Protein sequence: CASSLGLAVEKLFF. The V gene is TRBV13, the J gene TRBJ1-4; unclear D gene. Germline CDR1 PRHDT, CDR2 FYEKMQ (reference sequence). With 0 bases removed from V and 8 bases from J, the gap between germline ends came to 10 bases. This CDR3 region has 14 residues.

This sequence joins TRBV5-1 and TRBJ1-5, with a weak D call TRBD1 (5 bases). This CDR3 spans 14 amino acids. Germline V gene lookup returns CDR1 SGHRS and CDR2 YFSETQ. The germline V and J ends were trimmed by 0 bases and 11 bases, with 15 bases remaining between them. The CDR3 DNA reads TGCGCCAGCAGCTTGGGAGATCAGGGTGGAACCCAGCATTTT. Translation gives CASSLGDQGGTQHF.

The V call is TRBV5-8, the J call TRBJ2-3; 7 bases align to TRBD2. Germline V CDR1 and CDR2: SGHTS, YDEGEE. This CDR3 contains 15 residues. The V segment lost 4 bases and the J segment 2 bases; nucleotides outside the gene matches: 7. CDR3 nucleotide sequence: TGTGCCAGCAGCCGAGCGGGATTGTACACAGATACGCAGTATTTT. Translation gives CASSRAGLYTDTQYF.

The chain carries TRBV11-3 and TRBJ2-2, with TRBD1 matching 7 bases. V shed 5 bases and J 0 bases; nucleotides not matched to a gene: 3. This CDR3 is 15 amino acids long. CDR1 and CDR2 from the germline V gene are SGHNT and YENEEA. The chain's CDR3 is CASSRGQTNTGELFF. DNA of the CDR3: TGTGCCAGCAGCCGGGGACAGACGAACACCGGGGAGCTGTTTTTT.

The CDR3, as DNA: TGTGCCAGCAGCGACAGGACCTACGAGCAGTACTTC. Amino acids: CASSDRTYEQYF. The rearrangement joins TRBV2 to TRBJ2-7; the D gene is possibly TRBD1 (6 bases). The CDR3 consists of 12 residues. Per germline, CDR1 SNHLY and CDR2 FYNNEI. V was clipped by 6 bases and J by 2 bases, with 8 bases between them.

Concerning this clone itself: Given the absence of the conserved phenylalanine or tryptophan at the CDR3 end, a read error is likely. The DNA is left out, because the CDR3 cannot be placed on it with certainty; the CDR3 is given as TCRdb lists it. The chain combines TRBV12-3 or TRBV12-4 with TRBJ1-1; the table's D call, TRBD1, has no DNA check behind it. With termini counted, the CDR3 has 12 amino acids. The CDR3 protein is CASSQNRGPTTL.

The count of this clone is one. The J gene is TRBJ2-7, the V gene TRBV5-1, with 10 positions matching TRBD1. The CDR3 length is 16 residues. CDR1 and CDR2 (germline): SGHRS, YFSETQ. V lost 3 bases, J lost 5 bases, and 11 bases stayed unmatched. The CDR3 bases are TGCGCCAGCAGCTACACTTCCGGGACAGGGGTCCACGAGCAGTACTTC. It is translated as CASSYTSGTGVHEQYF. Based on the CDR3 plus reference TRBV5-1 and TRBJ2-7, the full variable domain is KAGVTQTPRYLIKTRGQQVTLSCSPISGHRSVSWYQQTPGQGLQFLFEYFSETQRNKGNFPGRFSGRQFSNSRSEMNVSTLELGDSALYLCASSYTSGTGVHEQYFGPGTRLTVT.

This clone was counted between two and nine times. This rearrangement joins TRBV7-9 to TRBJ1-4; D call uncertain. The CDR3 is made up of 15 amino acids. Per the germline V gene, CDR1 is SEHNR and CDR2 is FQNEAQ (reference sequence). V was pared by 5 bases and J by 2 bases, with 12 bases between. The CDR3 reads CASSPAGVTNEKLFF. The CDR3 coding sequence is TGTGCCAGCAGCCCCGCCGGGGTCACTAATGAAAAACTGTTTTTT. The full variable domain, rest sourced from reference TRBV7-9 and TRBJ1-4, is DTGVSQNPRHKITKRGQNVTFRCDPISEHNRLYWYRQTLGQGPEFLTYFQNEAQLEKSRLLSDRFSAERPKGSFSTLEIQRTEQGDSAMYLCASSPAGVTNEKLFFGSGTQLSVL.

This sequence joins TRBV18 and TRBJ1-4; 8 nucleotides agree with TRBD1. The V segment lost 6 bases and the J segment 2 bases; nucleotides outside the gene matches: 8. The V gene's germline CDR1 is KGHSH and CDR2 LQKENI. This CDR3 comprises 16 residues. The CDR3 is CASSQRQGATNEKLFF. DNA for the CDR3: TGTGCCAGCTCGCAGAGGCAGGGGGCGACTAATGAAAAACTGTTTTTT.

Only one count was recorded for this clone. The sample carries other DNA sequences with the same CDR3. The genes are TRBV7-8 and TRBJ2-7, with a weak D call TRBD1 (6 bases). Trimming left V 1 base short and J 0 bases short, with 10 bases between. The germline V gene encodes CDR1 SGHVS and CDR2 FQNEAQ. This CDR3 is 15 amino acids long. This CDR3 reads CASSLVPRGSYEQYF. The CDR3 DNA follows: TGTGCCAGCAGCTTAGTACCCAGGGGCTCCTACGAGCAGTACTTC.

CDR3 sequence reads: CASSHPSGSTDTQYF. CDR3 nucleotide sequence: TGCGCCAGCAGCCATCCTAGCGGGAGTACAGATACGCAGTATTTT. This sequence joins TRBV4-3 and TRBJ2-3; 10 bases line up with TRBD2. The CDR3 is 15 residues long. The V gene's germline CDR1 is LGHNA and CDR2 YSLEER. V was clipped by 3 bases and J by 3 bases; unmatched bases: 3.

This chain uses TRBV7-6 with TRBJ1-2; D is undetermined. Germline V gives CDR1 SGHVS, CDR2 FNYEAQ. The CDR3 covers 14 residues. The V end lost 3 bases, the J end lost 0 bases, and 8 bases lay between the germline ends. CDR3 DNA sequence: TGTGCCAGCAGCTTGACGCTAGCTAACTATGGCTACACCTTC. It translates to CASSLTLANYGYTF.